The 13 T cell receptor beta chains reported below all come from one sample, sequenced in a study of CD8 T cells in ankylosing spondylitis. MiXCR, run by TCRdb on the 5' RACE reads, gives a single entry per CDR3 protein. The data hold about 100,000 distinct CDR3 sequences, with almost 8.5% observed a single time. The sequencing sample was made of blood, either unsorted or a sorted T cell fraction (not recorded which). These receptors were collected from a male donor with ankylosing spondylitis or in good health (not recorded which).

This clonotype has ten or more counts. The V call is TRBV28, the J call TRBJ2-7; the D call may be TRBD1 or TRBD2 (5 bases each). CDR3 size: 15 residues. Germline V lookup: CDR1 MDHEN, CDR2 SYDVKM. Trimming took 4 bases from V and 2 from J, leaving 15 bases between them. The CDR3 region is CASSSPGTVPYEQYF. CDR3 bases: TGTGCCAGCAGTTCGCCAGGGACGGTCCCCTACGAGCAGTACTTC.

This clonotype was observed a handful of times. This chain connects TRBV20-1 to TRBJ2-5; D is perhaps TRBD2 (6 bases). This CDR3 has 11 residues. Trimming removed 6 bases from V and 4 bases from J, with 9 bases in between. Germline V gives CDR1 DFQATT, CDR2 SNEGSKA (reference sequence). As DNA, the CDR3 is TGCAGTGCCAGGAGGGGAGAGACCCAGTACTTC. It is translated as CSARRGETQYF.

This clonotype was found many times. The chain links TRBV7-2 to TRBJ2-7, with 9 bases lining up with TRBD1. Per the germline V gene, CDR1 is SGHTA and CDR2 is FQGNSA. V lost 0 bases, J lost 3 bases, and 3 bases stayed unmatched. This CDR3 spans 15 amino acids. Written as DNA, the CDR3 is TGTGCCAGCAGCTTAGCGGTGACAGGGGGCTACGAGCAGTACTTC. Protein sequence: CASSLAVTGGYEQYF.

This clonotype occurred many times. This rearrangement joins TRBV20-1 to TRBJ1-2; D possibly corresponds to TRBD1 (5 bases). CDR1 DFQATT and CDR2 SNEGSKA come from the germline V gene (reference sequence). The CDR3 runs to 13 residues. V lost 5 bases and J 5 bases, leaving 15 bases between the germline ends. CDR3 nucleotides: TGCAGTGCTCCCGACAGAAGCACATATGGCTACACCTTC. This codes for CSAPDRSTYGYTF.

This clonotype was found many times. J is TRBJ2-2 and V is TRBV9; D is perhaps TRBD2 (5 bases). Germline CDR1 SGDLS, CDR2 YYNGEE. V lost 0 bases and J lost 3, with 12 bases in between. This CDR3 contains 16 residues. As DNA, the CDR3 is TGTGCCAGCAGCGTAGCCGGGAATGGGTACACCGGGGAGCTGTTTTTT. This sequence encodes CASSVAGNGYTGELFF.

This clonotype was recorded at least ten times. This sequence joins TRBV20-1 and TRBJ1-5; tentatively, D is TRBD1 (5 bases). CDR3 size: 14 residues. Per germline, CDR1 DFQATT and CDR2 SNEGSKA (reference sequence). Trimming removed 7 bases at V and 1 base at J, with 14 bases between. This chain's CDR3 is CSVRGGASNQPQHF. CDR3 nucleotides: TGCAGTGTGCGGGGAGGGGCCAGCAATCAGCCCCAGCATTTT.

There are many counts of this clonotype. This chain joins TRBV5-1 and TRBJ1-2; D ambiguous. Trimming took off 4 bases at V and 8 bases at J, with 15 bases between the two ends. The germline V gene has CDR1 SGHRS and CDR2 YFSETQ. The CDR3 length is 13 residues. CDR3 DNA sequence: TGCGCCAGCAGCCCCCCTGCCCAAGGGGGCTACACCTTC. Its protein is CASSPPAQGGYTF.

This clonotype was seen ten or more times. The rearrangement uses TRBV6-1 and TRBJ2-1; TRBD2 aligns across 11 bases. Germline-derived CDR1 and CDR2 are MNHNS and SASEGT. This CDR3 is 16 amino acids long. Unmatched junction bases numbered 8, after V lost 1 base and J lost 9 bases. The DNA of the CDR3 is TGTGCCAGCAGTGAAGTGATAGCGGGGGGGCATTGTGAGCAGTTCTTC. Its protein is CASSEVIAGGHCEQFF.

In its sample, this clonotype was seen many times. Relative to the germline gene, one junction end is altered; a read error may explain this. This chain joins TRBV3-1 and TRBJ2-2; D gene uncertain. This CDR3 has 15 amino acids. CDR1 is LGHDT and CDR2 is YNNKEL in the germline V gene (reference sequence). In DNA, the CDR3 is TGCGCCAGCAGCCAAGAGGTAGCGAACACCGGGGAGCTGTTTTTT. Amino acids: CASSQEVANTGELFF. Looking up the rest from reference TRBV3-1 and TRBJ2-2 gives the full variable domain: DTAVSQTPKYLVTQMGNDKSIKCEQNLGHDTMYWYKQDSKKFLKIMFSYNNKELIINETVPNRFSPKSPDKAHLNLHINSLELGDSAVYFCASSQEVANTGELFFGEGSRLTVL.

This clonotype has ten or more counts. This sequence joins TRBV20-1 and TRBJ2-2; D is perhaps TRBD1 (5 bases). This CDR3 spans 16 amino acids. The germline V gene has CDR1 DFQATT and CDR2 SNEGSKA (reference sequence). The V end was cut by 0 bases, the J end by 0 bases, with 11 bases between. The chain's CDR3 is CSARDDGAPNTGELFF. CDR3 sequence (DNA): TGCAGTGCTAGAGATGATGGGGCCCCGAACACCGGGGAGCTGTTTTTT.

CDR3 coding DNA: TGTGCCAGCAGTGAAGAGGGTGGCGGGGAGCTGTTTTTT. Its protein product is CASSEEGGGELFF. The gene calls are TRBV2 and TRBJ2-2; D remains unclear. Germline loops: CDR1 SNHLY, CDR2 FYNNEI. This CDR3 is built from 13 residues. The germline V and J ends were trimmed by 1 base and 7 bases, with 7 bases remaining between them.

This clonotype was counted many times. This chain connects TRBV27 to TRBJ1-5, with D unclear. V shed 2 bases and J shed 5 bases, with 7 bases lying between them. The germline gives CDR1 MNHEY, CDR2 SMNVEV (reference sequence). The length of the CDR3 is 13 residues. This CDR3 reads CASSLGVHQPQHF. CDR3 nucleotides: TGTGCCAGCAGTTTAGGCGTACATCAGCCCCAGCATTTT.

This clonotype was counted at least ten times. The CDR3 loop is CASSRQGTSERGPSYEQYF. As DNA, the CDR3 is TGTGCCAGCAGCCGACAAGGGACTAGCGAGAGGGGCCCCTCCTACGAGCAGTACTTC. The chain employs TRBV4-2 and TRBJ2-7, with 10 nucleotides matching TRBD2. Unmatched junction bases numbered 15, after V lost 4 bases and J lost 0 bases. Germline V gene sequence: CDR1 LGHNA, CDR2 YNFKEQ. This CDR3 has 19 amino acids.